This T cell receptor beta chain was profiled in a study of molecular identifiers for immune sequencing clone quantification. The authors built bulk TCR libraries by previously described methods with listed TCR primers. TCRdb recomputed calls from the PCR reads with MiXCR, one row per CDR3 protein. This table holds 600,000 to 650,000 distinct CDR3 sequences, 15% to 20% found once. The study, taken as a whole, reports: Barcode collisions between identical TCR molecules could shrink estimates of highly expanded clone sizes. Spiked Jurkat TCR RNA originating from one cell could reportedly be identified amid approximately 950,000 naive cells.

Investigators produced naive CD8 libraries from roughly 20,000 to 1,000,000 sorted cells, drawing on 10%, 30% or 50% RNA. With regard to this clonotype: No antigen is known for it.

The clonotype comes from a human donor in good health. Some libraries in this study had Jurkat cell RNA spiked in. The sequencing sample was made of naive CD8+ T cells from blood, with Jurkat cell RNA spiked in. Specified subset: FACS-sorted CD8+CD4-CCR7+CD45RA+ naive T cells.

CDR3 protein: CASTLGIGLAFF. CDR3 bases: TGTGCCAGTACCCTGGGGATAGGGTTGGCTTTCTTT. This chain joins TRBV19 and TRBJ1-1; no clear D. V was pared by 7 bases and J by 11 bases, with 17 bases between. This CDR3 is built from 12 residues. CDR1 and CDR2 from the germline V gene are LNHDA and SQIVND (reference sequence).